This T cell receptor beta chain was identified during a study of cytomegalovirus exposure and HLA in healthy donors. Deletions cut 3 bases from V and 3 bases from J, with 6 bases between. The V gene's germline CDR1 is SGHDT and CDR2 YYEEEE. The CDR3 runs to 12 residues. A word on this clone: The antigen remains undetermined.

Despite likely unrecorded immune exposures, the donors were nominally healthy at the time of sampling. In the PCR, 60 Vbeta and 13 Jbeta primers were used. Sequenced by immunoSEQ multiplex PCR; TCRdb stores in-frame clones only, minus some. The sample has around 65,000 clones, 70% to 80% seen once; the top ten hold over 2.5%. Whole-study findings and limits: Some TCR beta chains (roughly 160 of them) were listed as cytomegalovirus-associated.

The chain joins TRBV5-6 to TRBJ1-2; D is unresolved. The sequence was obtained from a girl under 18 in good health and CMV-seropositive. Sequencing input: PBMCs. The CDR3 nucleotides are TGTGCCAGCAGCTCCGACTACTATGGCTACACCTTC. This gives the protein CASSSDYYGYTF.